This T cell receptor beta chain was sequenced during a study of a mutant IDH1 vaccine in newly diagnosed glioma. Across the whole study: Visits designated V12 and V13 were conducted at weeks 35 and 47, respectively.

On this clone itself: Antigen: not known.

Findings of the study overall: There were vaccine-induced immune responses in 85% to 95% of the patients.

Time point: week 35, safety follow-up. What each vaccine dose contained was 300 ug of mutant IDH1 20-mer peptide, accompanied by topical imiquimod. Eight vaccinations reached patients in weeks 1, 3, 5, 7, 11, 15, 19 and 23. The astrocytomas were IDH1-mutant, ATRX-negative, and WHO grade 3 or 4. This CDR3 is 15 amino acids long. The ends lost 0 bases at V and 4 bases at J; junction bases unmatched: 1. CDR1 is MRHNA, CDR2 SNTAGT, per germline. Profiling relied on immunoSEQ multiplex PCR, and the TCRdb table lists in-frame clones only, not all of them. This sample has approximately 30,000 clones, with roughly four fifths found just once.

This receptor was obtained from a man between 50 and 59 years old with glioma. The sample in question was PBMCs, obtained from a glioma patient whose treatment included an IDH1 peptide vaccine. J is TRBJ2-3 and V is TRBV6-4; 10 nucleotides align to TRBD2. The CDR3 nucleotides are TGTGCCAGCAGTGACTCAGCGGGAGGGCCAGATACGCAGTATTTT. Translating it yields CASSDSAGGPDTQYF.